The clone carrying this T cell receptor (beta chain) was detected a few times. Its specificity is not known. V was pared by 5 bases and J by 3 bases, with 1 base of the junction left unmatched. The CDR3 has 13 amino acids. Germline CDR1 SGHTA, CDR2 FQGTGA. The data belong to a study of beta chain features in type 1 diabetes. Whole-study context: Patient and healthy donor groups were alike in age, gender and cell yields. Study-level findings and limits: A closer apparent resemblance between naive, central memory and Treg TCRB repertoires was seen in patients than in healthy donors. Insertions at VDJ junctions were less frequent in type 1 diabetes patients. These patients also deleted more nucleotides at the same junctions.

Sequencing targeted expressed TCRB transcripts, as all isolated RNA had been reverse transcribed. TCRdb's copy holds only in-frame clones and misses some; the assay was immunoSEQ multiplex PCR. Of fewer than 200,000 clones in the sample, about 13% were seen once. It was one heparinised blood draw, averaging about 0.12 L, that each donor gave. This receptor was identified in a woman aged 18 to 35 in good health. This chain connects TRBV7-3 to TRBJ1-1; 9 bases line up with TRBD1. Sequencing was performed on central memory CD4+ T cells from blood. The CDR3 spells CASSGDRDTEAFF. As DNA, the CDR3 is TGTGCCAGCAGCGGGGACAGGGACACTGAAGCTTTCTTT.